This entry describes one T cell receptor beta chain. Its target is not known. This entry is derived from a study of T-cell memory formation after mild COVID-19. Germline V CDR1 and CDR2: SQVTM, ANQGSEA. The CDR3 totals 12 residues. V lost 7 bases to trimming and J lost 2 bases; unmatched junction nucleotides: 4. Study conclusions and caveats: Second-wave clones with a day 37 peak had unconfirmed SARS-CoV-2 specificity. Balance between CD4 and CD8 was seen in clones contracting day 15 to 85, and a CD4+ lean was seen in later expanders. Pre-infection memory showed some responding clones, and this suggested that cross-reactive memory joined.

5'RACE with constant-segment primers built TCRalpha and TCRbeta cDNA libraries with UMIs. TCRdb reanalysed the 5' RACE reads using MiXCR and keeps one entry per CDR3 protein. The table shows some 310,000 distinct CDR3 sequences, with around 20% occurring only once. The rearrangement uses TRBV29-1 and TRBJ2-5; 7 nucleotides line up with TRBD1. This TCR was sampled from a man younger than 35 who had mild COVID-19 (a few samples of this study predate the infection). Cell type and time point are not known. The specimen sequenced was PBMCs or a T cell subset sorted from them (not recorded which). The CDR3: CSAGTVQETQYF. CDR3 DNA sequence: TGCAGCGCCGGGACAGTTCAAGAGACCCAGTACTTC.